The 30 T cell receptor beta chains presented below share a single source sample, sequenced in a study of cytomegalovirus exposure and HLA in healthy donors. Assay used: immunoSEQ multiplex PCR; TCRdb lists only in-frame clones, some missing. The sample records 280,000 or so clones, 88% being singletons. The sequencing input was PBMCs. The receptors derive from a young woman in good health and CMV-seronegative.

This clone has only a few counts. The rearrangement links TRBV7-2 to TRBJ2-7; 7 bases fit TRBD2. The CDR3 runs to 15 residues. Trimming cost V 1 base and J 2 bases; bases outside gene matches: 5. Germline V gene data show CDR1 as SGHTA and CDR2 as FQGNSA. Here the CDR3 DNA reads TGTGCCAGCAGCTTAGTGGCGGGAGAGGCCTACGAGCAGTACTTC. Translation: CASSLVAGEAYEQYF.

CDR3 sequence: CASSRVGREKLFF. CDR3 DNA sequence: TGTGCCAGCAGCCGTGTGGGCAGGGAAAAACTGTTTTTT. The chain recombines TRBV11-2 with TRBJ1-4; D not resolved. This CDR3 has 13 residues. The germline V gene has CDR1 SGHAT and CDR2 FQNNGV. Trimming shortened V by 5 bases and J by 8 bases, and 12 bases separated the two germline ends.

The gene calls are TRBV29-1 and TRBJ2-3; D gene uncertain. Trimming cost V 0 bases and J 2 bases, with 15 bases left between them. The germline V gene has CDR1 SQVTM and CDR2 ANQGSEA. CDR3 size: 16 residues. The CDR3 nucleotides are TGCAGCGTTGAAGATCGTAGGAGACTCTCCACAGATACGCAGTATTTT. This codes for CSVEDRRRLSTDTQYF.

The V and J genes are TRBV19 and TRBJ1-2; TRBD1 matches 8 bases. J gave up 7 bases and V 7 bases, and 5 bases lay outside the gene matches. CDR1 is LNHDA, CDR2 SQIVND, per germline (reference sequence). This CDR3 spans 12 amino acids. CDR3 DNA: TGTGCCAGTACCGAACAGGGGGGTGGCTACACCTTC. It codes for CASTEQGGGYTF.

A few counts support this clone. The V gene is TRBV6-5, the J gene TRBJ2-2, with D tentatively TRBD2 (5 bases). The CDR3 length is 12 residues. Germline lookup yields CDR1 MNHEY and CDR2 SVGAGI. V shed 6 bases and J shed 4 bases, with 6 bases lying between them. This CDR3 is CASSRGTGELFF. The CDR3 nucleotides are TGTGCCAGCAGCCGGGGCACCGGGGAGCTGTTTTTT.

The chain is built from TRBV7-3 and TRBJ2-7; TRBD1 aligns across 7 bases. Germline CDR1 and CDR2: SGHTA and FQGTGA. With 5 bases clipped from V and 3 bases from J, the junction kept 4 bases outside the gene matches. This CDR3 is 13 amino acids long. CDR3 amino acids: CASSKTGLYEQYF. The CDR3 coding sequence is TGTGCCAGCAGCAAGACAGGGCTCTACGAGCAGTACTTC.

The chain is built from TRBV5-4 and TRBJ1-1; no clear D gene. The germline gives CDR1 SGHNT, CDR2 YYREEE (reference sequence). The CDR3 covers 10 residues. V lost 7 bases to trimming and J lost 3 bases, with 4 bases between them. The CDR3 coding sequence is TGTGCCAGCGGAGACACTGAAGCTTTCTTT. Translated: CASGDTEAFF.

The chain recombines TRBV12-5 with TRBJ2-5, with D tentatively TRBD2 (6 bases). V lost 6 bases and J 5 bases, leaving 22 bases between the germline ends. The germline V gene has CDR1 LGHNT and CDR2 FRNRAP. This CDR3 is built from 16 residues. The CDR3 loop reads CASGPITGPGRETQYF. The CDR3 DNA reads TGTGCTAGTGGCCCTATCACGGGCCCGGGGAGGGAGACCCAGTACTTC.

The genes are TRBV30 and TRBJ2-2; D is perhaps TRBD1 (7 bases). This CDR3 is built from 16 residues. CDR1 and CDR2 (germline): GTSNPN, SVGIG (reference sequence). V lost 1 base and J 5 bases, leaving 17 bases between the germline ends. For the CDR3, the DNA is TGTGCCTGGAGTGGTGATGCAGGGGGGAGAACCGGGGAGCTGTTTTTT. Residues: CAWSGDAGGRTGELFF.

The chain employs TRBV11-2 and TRBJ2-1; D gene ambiguous. V was pared by 0 bases and J by 6 bases, with 3 bases between. The CDR3 is made up of 12 amino acids. Germline V CDR1 and CDR2: SGHAT, FQNNGV. Written as DNA, the CDR3 is TGTGCCAGCAGCTTAGACCTCAATGAGCAGTTCTTC. It specifies CASSLDLNEQFF. Together with reference TRBV11-2 and TRBJ2-1, the CDR3 gives the full variable domain: EAGVAQSPRYKIIEKRQSVAFWCNPISGHATLYWYQQILGQGPKLLIQFQNNGVVDDSQLPKDRFSAERLKGVDSTLKIQPAKLEDSAVYLCASSLDLNEQFFGPGTRLTVL.

The chain combines TRBV5-1 with TRBJ2-7; 7 nucleotides agree with TRBD2. Germline-derived CDR1 and CDR2 are SGHRS and YFSETQ. V trimming: 5 bases; J trimming: 1 base; junction bases outside the gene matches: 6. The CDR3 extends over 14 amino acids. CDR3 region: CASRSASGSYEQYF. CDR3 DNA: TGCGCCAGCAGGTCGGCTAGCGGATCCTACGAGCAGTACTTC.

This sequence joins TRBV9 and TRBJ1-4; D uncertain. Trimming removed 3 bases from V and 8 bases from J, with 17 bases in between. There are 15 residues in the CDR3. Germline CDR1 and CDR2: SGDLS and YYNGEE. The CDR3 DNA is TGTGCCAGCAGCGCATCCCAGCGGCCCGGGGAAAAACTGTTTTTT. It is translated as CASSASQRPGEKLFF.

DNA for the CDR3: TGTGCCAGCAGTGTCCCTACTACCAGGGATGGCTATGGCTACACCTTC. Its protein product is CASSVPTTRDGYGYTF. The genes are TRBV25-1 and TRBJ1-2, with D possibly being TRBD1 (5 bases). CDR1 and CDR2 (germline): MGHDK, SYGVNS. The CDR3 extends over 16 amino acids. V gave up 4 bases and J gave up 4 bases, with 19 bases separating them.

V is TRBV27 and J is TRBJ1-4, with TRBD1 matching 10 bases. The CDR3 extends over 13 amino acids. Germline CDR1 MNHEY, CDR2 SMNVEV (reference sequence). The trim removed 6 bases at V and 10 bases at J, leaving 5 bases unmatched. The CDR3 DNA sequence: TGTGCCAGCAGAGATGGACAGGGGGGAAAACTGTTTTTT. As protein: CASRDGQGGKLFF. Complete variable domain (other parts from reference TRBV27 and TRBJ1-4): EAQVTQNPRYLITVTGKKLTVTCSQNMNHEYMSWYRQDPGLGLRQIYYSMNVEVTDKGDVPEGYKVSRKEKRNFPLILESPSPNQTSLYFCASRDGQGGKLFFGSGTQLSVL.

CDR3 sequence (DNA): TGTGCCAGCAGCGTAAGAGGCACAGATACGCAGTATTTT. Protein: CASSVRGTDTQYF. The rearrangement links TRBV9 to TRBJ2-3; D is undetermined. With 1 base removed from V and 1 base from J, the gap between germline ends came to 4 bases. The CDR3 covers 13 residues. The germline gives CDR1 SGDLS, CDR2 YYNGEE. Full variable domain (outside the CDR3, taken from reference TRBV9 and TRBJ2-3): DSGVTQTPKHLITATGQRVTLRCSPRSGDLSVYWYQQSLDQGLQFLIQYYNGEERAKGNILERFSAQQFPDLHSELNLSSLELGDSALYFCASSVRGTDTQYFGPGTRLTVL.

A note on this clone: The conserved phenylalanine or tryptophan is not found at the CDR3 terminus, so this likely reflects a read error. Because the CDR3's place on the DNA is in doubt, the DNA is left out and the CDR3 is given as listed by TCRdb. The chain is built from TRBV7-9 and TRBJ1-1; TRBD1, the D gene given by the table, was not confirmed from the DNA. CDR1 is SEHNR and CDR2 is FQNEAQ in the germline V gene (reference sequence). The CDR3 is 10 amino acids in total, end residues counted. The CDR3 sequence is CASSLEDSGT.

The chain uses TRBV27 and TRBJ2-7; 7 bases line up with TRBD1. J was trimmed by 2 bases and V by 0 bases; bases with no gene match: 4. CDR1 and CDR2 (germline): MNHEY, SMNVEV (reference sequence). CDR3 length equals 15 residues. CDR3 nucleotides: TGTGCCAGCAGTTTATCAGGGGGCCCTGCCTACGAGCAGTACTTC. Encoded protein: CASSLSGGPAYEQYF.

V and J are TRBV29-1 and TRBJ2-3, with D possibly matching TRBD2 (5 bases). V was shortened by 6 bases and J by 2 bases, with 12 bases between the two germline ends. The germline CDR1 and CDR2 sequences are SQVTM and ANQGSEA. CDR3 length equals 13 residues. The CDR3 DNA is TGCAGCGTCGTAGGGCGGGCCACAGATACGCAGTATTTT. This translates into CSVVGRATDTQYF.

V gene TRBV13 combines with J gene TRBJ2-1; D may be TRBD1 (6 bases). The germline gives CDR1 PRHDT, CDR2 FYEKMQ (reference sequence). This CDR3 has 16 residues. V was pared by 3 bases and J by 2 bases, with 14 bases between. In nucleotides, the CDR3 is TGTGCCAGCAGCTTGGCCCTGACAGGACCCTACAATGAGCAGTTCTTC. Amino acids: CASSLALTGPYNEQFF.

The chain links TRBV7-6 to TRBJ2-3; TRBD1 agrees at 9 bases. J was trimmed by 0 bases and V by 5 bases; bases with no gene match: 3. There are 15 residues in the CDR3. Germline CDR1 is SGHVS and CDR2 is FNYEAQ. The chain's CDR3 is CASSNGQGSTDTQYF. The CDR3 region has the DNA TGTGCCAGCAGCAATGGACAGGGGAGCACAGATACGCAGTATTTT.

The V gene is TRBV28, the J gene TRBJ1-2, with D possibly being TRBD1 (5 bases). This CDR3 has 13 amino acids. V was shortened by 5 bases and J by 3 bases, with 10 bases between the two germline ends. The V gene's germline CDR1 is MDHEN and CDR2 SYDVKM. For the CDR3, the DNA is TGTGCCAGCAGTAGGAGGGGAGACTATGGCTACACCTTC. Amino acids: CASSRRGDYGYTF.

This clone was detected once. The chain joins TRBV29-1 to TRBJ2-1; D ambiguous. This CDR3 region has 10 residues. V was cut by 6 bases and J by 9 bases, with 9 bases left in between. Looked up from germline, CDR1 is SQVTM and CDR2 is ANQGSEA. CDR3 in DNA: TGCAGCGTCTTAGTGGTTGAGCAGTTCTTC. It specifies CSVLVVEQFF.

The rearrangement joins TRBV11-2 to TRBJ2-7; 10 bases map to TRBD1. CDR1 is SGHAT and CDR2 is FQNNGV in the germline V gene. The CDR3 contains 15 residues. V lost 7 bases to trimming and J lost 1 base; unmatched junction nucleotides: 7. This CDR3 reads CASNVRQGASYEQYF. Here the CDR3 DNA reads TGTGCCAGCAACGTAAGACAGGGGGCGTCCTACGAGCAGTACTTC.

The V call is TRBV5-4, the J call TRBJ1-1, with TRBD1 matching 9 bases. The junction had 8 bases not matched to a gene; V was cut back by 4 bases and J by 4 bases. The CDR3 contains 15 residues. From germline, CDR1 is SGHNT and CDR2 YYREEE (reference sequence). The CDR3: CASSKTGQGSTEAFF. CDR3 bases: TGTGCCAGCAGCAAAACCGGACAGGGGAGCACTGAAGCTTTCTTT.

The chain uses TRBV6-1 and TRBJ2-7, with a possible D match to TRBD1 (6 bases). This CDR3 spans 13 amino acids. The germline V gene has CDR1 MNHNS and CDR2 SASEGT. Deletions cut 6 bases from V and 3 bases from J, with 12 bases between. The DNA for the CDR3 is TGTGCCAGCAGCCGGGACATAGGCTACGAGCAGTACTTC. Residues: CASSRDIGYEQYF.

This sequence joins TRBV7-3 and TRBJ1-2; possibly TRBD1 for D (6 bases). The CDR3 covers 13 residues. The germline V gene encodes CDR1 SGHTA and CDR2 FQGTGA. V was clipped by 3 bases and J by 9 bases, with 14 bases between them. CDR3 nucleotide sequence: TGTGCCAGCAGCTTGGGGGCAGGGGACCGCTACACCTTC. Translated, it gives CASSLGAGDRYTF.

The rearrangement uses TRBV15 and TRBJ2-1; maybe TRBD2 (7 bases). V shed 0 bases and J shed 4 bases, with 16 bases lying between them. The CDR3 loop spans 17 amino acids. CDR1 and CDR2 (germline): LNHNV, YYDKDF (reference sequence). Here the CDR3 reads CATSREGGEIPYNEQFF. The CDR3 nucleotides are TGTGCCACCAGCAGAGAAGGGGGGGAGATACCTTACAATGAGCAGTTCTTC.

The chain uses TRBV7-2 and TRBJ2-1; D is perhaps TRBD2 (6 bases). The V and J ends lost 1 base and 5 bases respectively, with 21 bases between them. The germline V gene has CDR1 SGHTA and CDR2 FQGNSA. This CDR3 has 18 amino acids. In nucleotides, the CDR3 is TGTGCCAGCAGCTTAGGGGGCGGAGGGCCGTATCAAGACAATGAGCAGTTCTTC. This encodes CASSLGGGGPYQDNEQFF.

The chain has TRBV7-9 and TRBJ2-1; 7 nucleotides line up with TRBD2. The CDR3 totals 15 residues. Germline CDR1 reads SEHNR; CDR2 reads FQNEAQ (reference sequence). With V trimmed by 5 bases and J by 4 bases, 8 bases remained unmatched. CDR3 sequence (DNA): TGTGCCAGCAGCAAATCCGGGAGGAGTTACAATGAGCAGTTCTTC. Translating gives CASSKSGRSYNEQFF.

The V gene is TRBV27, the J gene TRBJ2-7, with D perhaps matching TRBD1 (6 bases). The CDR3 consists of 16 residues. The germline V and J ends were trimmed by 0 bases and 1 base, with 13 bases remaining between them. Germline V gene sequence: CDR1 MNHEY, CDR2 SMNVEV (reference sequence). Here the CDR3 DNA reads TGTGCCAGCAGTTTATCAGGGGGTTCTTCTTCCTACGAGCAGTACTTC. This sequence encodes CASSLSGGSSSYEQYF.